The entry that follows covers one T cell receptor (beta chain) sequence. Its specificity is not known. The data were obtained in a study of CD8+ T cells in alopecia areata. RNA was extracted and reverse transcribed into cDNA as the sequencing template. Profiling relied on immunoSEQ multiplex PCR, and the TCRdb table lists in-frame clones only, not all of them. The table lists approximately 150,000 clones, about two thirds of them singletons. Study-wide results and caveats: Clonality was higher in lesional than normal scalp, especially in alopecia totalis/universalis.

The CDR3 has 14 residues. Per germline, CDR1 SGDLS and CDR2 YYNGEE. V lost 3 bases to trimming and J lost 4 bases; unmatched junction nucleotides: 3. Source material: CD8+ T cells sorted from blood. V and J are TRBV9 and TRBJ2-5, with TRBD2 identical over 10 bases. The clonotype was recovered from a human donor in good health. CDR3 residues: CASSARLAGETQYF. CDR3 coding DNA: TGTGCCAGCAGCGCACGACTAGCGGGAGAGACCCAGTACTTC.